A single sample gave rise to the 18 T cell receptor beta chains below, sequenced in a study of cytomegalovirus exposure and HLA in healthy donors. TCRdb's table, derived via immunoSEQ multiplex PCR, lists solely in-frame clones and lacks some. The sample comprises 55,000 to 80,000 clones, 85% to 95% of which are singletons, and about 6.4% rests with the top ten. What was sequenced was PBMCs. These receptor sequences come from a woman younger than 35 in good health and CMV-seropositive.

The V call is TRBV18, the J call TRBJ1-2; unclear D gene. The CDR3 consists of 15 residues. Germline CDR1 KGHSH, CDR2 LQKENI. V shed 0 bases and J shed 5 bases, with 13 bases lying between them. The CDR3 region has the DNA TGTGCCAGCTCACCACCTTCCGCGCCGAAATATGGCTACACCTTC. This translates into CASSPPSAPKYGYTF.

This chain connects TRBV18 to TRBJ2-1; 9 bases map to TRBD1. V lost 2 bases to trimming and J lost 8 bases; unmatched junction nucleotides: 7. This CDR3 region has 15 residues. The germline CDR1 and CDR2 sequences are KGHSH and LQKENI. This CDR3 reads CASSPGQGRVDEQFF. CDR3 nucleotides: TGTGCCAGCTCACCAGGACAGGGGAGAGTCGATGAGCAGTTCTTC. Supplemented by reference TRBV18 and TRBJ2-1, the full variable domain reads NAGVMQNPRHLVRRRGQEARLRCSPMKGHSHVYWYRQLPEEGLKFMVYLQKENIIDESGMPKERFSAEFPKEGPSILRIQQVVRGDSAAYFCASSPGQGRVDEQFFGPGTRLTVL.

Here the CDR3 reads CASSFQVYYEQYF. CDR3 nucleotides: TGTGCCAGCAGTTTCCAGGTCTACTACGAGCAGTACTTC. The rearrangement links TRBV28 to TRBJ2-7; D is uncertain. Looked up from germline, CDR1 is MDHEN and CDR2 is SYDVKM. The V gene lost 3 bases and the J gene lost 3 bases, with 9 bases spanning the gap. The CDR3 runs to 13 residues.

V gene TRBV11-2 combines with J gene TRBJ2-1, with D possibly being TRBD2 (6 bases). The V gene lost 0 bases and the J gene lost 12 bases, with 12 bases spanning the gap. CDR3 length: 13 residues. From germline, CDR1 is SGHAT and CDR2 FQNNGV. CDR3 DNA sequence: TGTGCCAGCAGCTTAGACCGGGACTTCCGGCAGTTCTTC. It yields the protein CASSLDRDFRQFF.

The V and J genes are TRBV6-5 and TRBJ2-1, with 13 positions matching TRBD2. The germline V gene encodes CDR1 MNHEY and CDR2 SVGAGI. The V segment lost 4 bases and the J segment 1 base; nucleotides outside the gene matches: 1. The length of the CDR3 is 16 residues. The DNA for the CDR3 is TGTGCCAGCAGTTCGGGACTAGCGGGGTCCTACAATGAGCAGTTCTTC. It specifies CASSSGLAGSYNEQFF.

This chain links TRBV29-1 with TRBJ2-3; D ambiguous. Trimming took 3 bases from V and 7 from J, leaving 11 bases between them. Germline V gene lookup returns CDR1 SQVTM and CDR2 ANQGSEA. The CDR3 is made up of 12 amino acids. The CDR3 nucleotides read TGCAGCGTTGACCCTTCTCACAATACGCAGTATTTT. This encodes CSVDPSHNTQYF.

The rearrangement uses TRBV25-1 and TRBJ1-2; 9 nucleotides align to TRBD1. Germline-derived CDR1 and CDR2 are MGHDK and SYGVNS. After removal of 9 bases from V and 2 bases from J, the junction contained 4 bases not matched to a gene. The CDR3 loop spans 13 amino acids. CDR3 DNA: TGTGCCAGTCGCGGGACAGGGAACTATGGCTACACCTTC. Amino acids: CASRGTGNYGYTF.

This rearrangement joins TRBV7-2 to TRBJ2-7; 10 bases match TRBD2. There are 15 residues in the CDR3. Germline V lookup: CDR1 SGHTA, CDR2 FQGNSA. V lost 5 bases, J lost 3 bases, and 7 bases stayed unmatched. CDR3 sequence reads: CASSPQAGGVYEQYF. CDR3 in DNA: TGTGCCAGCAGCCCACAAGCGGGGGGGGTCTACGAGCAGTACTTC.

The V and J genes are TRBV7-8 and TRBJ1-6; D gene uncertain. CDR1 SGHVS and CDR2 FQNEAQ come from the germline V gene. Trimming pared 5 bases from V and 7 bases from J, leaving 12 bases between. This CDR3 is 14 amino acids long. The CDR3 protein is CASSPRGKNSPLHF. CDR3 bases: TGTGCCAGCAGCCCCCGGGGAAAAAATTCACCCCTCCACTTT.

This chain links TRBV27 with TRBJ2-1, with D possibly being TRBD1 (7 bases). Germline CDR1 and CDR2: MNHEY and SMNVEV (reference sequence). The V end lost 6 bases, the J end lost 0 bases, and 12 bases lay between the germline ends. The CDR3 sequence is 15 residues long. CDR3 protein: CASRGGQSSYNEQFF. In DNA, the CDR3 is TGTGCCAGCAGGGGGGGACAGAGCTCCTACAATGAGCAGTTCTTC.

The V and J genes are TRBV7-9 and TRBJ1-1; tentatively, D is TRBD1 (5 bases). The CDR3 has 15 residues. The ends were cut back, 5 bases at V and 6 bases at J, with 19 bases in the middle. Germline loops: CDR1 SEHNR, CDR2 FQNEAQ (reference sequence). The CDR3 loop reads CASSRTQGRRAEAFF. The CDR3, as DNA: TGTGCCAGCAGCCGAACCCAGGGTCGTAGGGCTGAAGCTTTCTTT.

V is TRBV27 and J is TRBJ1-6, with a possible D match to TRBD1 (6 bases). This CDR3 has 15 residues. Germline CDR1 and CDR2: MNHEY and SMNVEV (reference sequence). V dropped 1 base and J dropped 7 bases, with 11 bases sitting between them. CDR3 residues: CASSLWTVKNSPLHF. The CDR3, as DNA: TGTGCCAGCAGTTTATGGACAGTAAAAAATTCACCCCTCCACTTT.

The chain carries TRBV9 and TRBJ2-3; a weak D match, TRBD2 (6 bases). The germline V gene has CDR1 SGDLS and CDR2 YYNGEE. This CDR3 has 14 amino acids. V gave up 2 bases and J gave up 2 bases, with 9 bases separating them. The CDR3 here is CASSVGGNTDTQYF. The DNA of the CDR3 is TGTGCCAGCAGCGTCGGGGGTAACACAGATACGCAGTATTTT.

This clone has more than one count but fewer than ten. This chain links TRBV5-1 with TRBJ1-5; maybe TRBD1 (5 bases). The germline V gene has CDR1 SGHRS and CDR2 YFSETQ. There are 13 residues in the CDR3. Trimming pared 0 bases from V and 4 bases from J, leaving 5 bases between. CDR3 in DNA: TGCGCCAGCAGCTTGGCAGGGAATCAGCCCCAGCATTTT. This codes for CASSLAGNQPQHF.

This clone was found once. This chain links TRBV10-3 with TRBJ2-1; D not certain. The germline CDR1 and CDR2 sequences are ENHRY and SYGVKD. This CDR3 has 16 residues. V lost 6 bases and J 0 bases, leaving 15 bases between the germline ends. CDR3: CAISPRIVSSYNEQFF. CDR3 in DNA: TGTGCCATCAGCCCCAGGATAGTGAGCTCCTACAATGAGCAGTTCTTC.

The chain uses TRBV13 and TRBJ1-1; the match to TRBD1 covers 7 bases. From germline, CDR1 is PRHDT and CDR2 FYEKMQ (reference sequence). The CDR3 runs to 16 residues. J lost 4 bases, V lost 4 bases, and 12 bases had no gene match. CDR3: CASSSLRYRGVTEAFF. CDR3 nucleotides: TGTGCCAGCAGCTCTTTACGTTACAGGGGTGTCACTGAAGCTTTCTTT.

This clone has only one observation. CDR3 sequence: CASSISINYGYTF. CDR3 DNA sequence: TGTGCCAGTAGTATATCCATCAACTATGGCTACACCTTC. The chain recombines TRBV19 with TRBJ1-2; D not resolved. The CDR3 length is 13 residues. Germline V lookup: CDR1 LNHDA, CDR2 SQIVND (reference sequence). The V end lost 2 bases, the J end lost 2 bases, and 6 bases lay between the germline ends.

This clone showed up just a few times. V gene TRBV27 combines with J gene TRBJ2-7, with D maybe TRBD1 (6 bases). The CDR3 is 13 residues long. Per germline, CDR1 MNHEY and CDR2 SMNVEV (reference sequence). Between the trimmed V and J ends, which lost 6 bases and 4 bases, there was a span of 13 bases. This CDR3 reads CASRNRDKYEQYF. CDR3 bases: TGTGCCAGCAGAAATAGGGACAAATACGAGCAGTACTTC.